The 28 T cell receptor beta chains below all came from one sample that was sequenced in a study of blood T cell repertoires in COVID-19 (dated by TCRdb to the early 2020s). Receptor libraries were prepared by the immunoSEQ multiplex PCR assay. TCRdb obtained this table from immuneACCESS and retained in-frame rearrangements with V and J assigned. These tables miss some clones; where compared with another copy, unresolved V genes account for less than half of the shortfall, and the remainder is unexplained. Across this sample there are 250,000 to 300,000 clones, with under 90% seen only once. The ten largest clones take up around 1.7% of the sample. The sample taken for sequencing was PBMCs or T cells enriched from blood (not recorded which). These receptor sequences come from a woman aged 40 to 50 who had recovered from COVID-19.

The chain joins TRBV5-1 to TRBJ2-3; unclear D gene. With 2 bases removed from V and 7 bases from J, the gap between germline ends came to 23 bases. The CDR3 sequence is 17 residues long. CDR1 is SGHRS and CDR2 is YFSETQ in the germline V gene. The CDR3 region is CASSLTFGGPEVNTQYF. The CDR3 DNA sequence: TGCGCCAGCAGCTTAACGTTTGGCGGTCCCGAAGTGAATACGCAGTATTTT.

The chain couples TRBV11-3 to TRBJ2-1; 9 positions match TRBD1. V was pared by 3 bases and J by 3 bases, with 6 bases of the junction left unmatched. Per germline, CDR1 SGHNT and CDR2 YENEEA. This CDR3 comprises 16 residues. CDR3 residues: CASSLATGGDYNEQFF. CDR3 nucleotides: TGTGCCAGCAGCTTGGCGACAGGGGGGGACTACAATGAGCAGTTCTTC.

CDR3 bases: TGTGCCAGCAGCCCGTGGGGTTCGGGAGGGACCGGAAACACCATATATTTT. It translates to CASSPWGSGGTGNTIYF. V usage is TRBV5-5 and J usage is TRBJ1-3, with a weak D call TRBD1 (5 bases). Germline V CDR1 and CDR2: SGHKS, YYEKEE (reference sequence). The V end was cut by 4 bases, the J end by 4 bases, with 21 bases between. This CDR3 is 17 amino acids long.

The chain employs TRBV2 and TRBJ1-3; 7 positions agree with TRBD1. Germline V CDR1 and CDR2: SNHLY, FYNNEI. CDR3 length equals 15 residues. J was trimmed by 0 bases and V by 11 bases; bases with no gene match: 10. CDR3 in DNA: TGTGCCGGAAAAACGGGGGACAGCTCTGGAAACACCATATATTTT. Protein product: CAGKTGDSSGNTIYF.

The chain couples TRBV19 to TRBJ2-3, with TRBD2 as a possible D gene (6 bases). This CDR3 contains 17 residues. Per germline, CDR1 LNHDA and CDR2 SQIVND (reference sequence). The ends were cut back, 7 bases at V and 2 bases at J, with 22 bases in the middle. CDR3: CASTKGVTGTVTDTQYF. As DNA, the CDR3 is TGTGCCAGTACTAAGGGAGTTACCGGGACTGTCACAGATACGCAGTATTTT.

This chain joins TRBV3-1 (or the pseudogene TRBV3-2) and TRBJ2-3; tentative D call: TRBD1 (6 bases). CDR1 is LGHDT, CDR2 YNNKEL, per germline (reference sequence). The V gene lost 11 bases and the J gene lost 4 bases, with 16 bases spanning the gap. The CDR3 spans 13 residues. In nucleotides, the CDR3 is TGTGCCTCTTCGGGGACATCCGCAGATACGCAGTATTTT. It codes for CASSGTSADTQYF.

J is TRBJ1-1 and V is TRBV11-2; TRBD1 is a possible D gene (6 bases). This CDR3 region has 16 residues. From germline, CDR1 is SGHAT and CDR2 FQNNGV. V was pared by 5 bases and J by 1 base, with 17 bases between. The DNA of the CDR3 is TGTGCCAGCAGCCCTAAAACCGGGACAAGGAACACTGAAGCTTTCTTT. Its protein is CASSPKTGTRNTEAFF.

As to this clone: The junction departs from the called germline gene at one end, perhaps through a read error. This chain uses TRBV16 with TRBJ2-7; TRBD2 might be the D (6 bases). The CDR3 is 15 amino acids. The germline gives CDR1 KGHSY, CDR2 FQNENV. The CDR3 loop is CASSQSLVGTSRAKF. CDR3 DNA: TGTGCCAGCAGCCAATCTCTAGTAGGGACTTCTCGGGCAAAGTTC.

The gene calls are TRBV27 and TRBJ2-3, with D unclear. V was clipped by 3 bases and J by 2 bases, with 9 bases between them. The CDR3 is 14 residues long. Germline-derived CDR1 and CDR2 are MNHEY and SMNVEV (reference sequence). CDR3 amino acids: CASSLARPTDTQYF. In DNA, the CDR3 is TGTGCCAGCAGTTTGGCTAGGCCCACAGATACGCAGTATTTT.

The chain couples TRBV2 to TRBJ1-5; TRBD1 matches 9 bases. This CDR3 is built from 15 residues. The germline gives CDR1 SNHLY, CDR2 FYNNEI. The J segment lost 4 bases and the V segment lost 7 bases, leaving 8 bases of the junction unmatched. CDR3 sequence: CASNLQGATNQPQHF. For the CDR3, the DNA is TGTGCCAGCAACCTACAGGGGGCTACGAATCAGCCCCAGCATTTT. The full variable domain, with the rest looked up from reference TRBV2 and TRBJ1-5, is EPEVTQTPSHQVTQMGQEVILRCVPISNHLYFYWYRQILGQKVEFLVSFYNNEISEKSEIFDDQFSVERPDGSNFTLKIRSTKLEDSAMYFCASNLQGATNQPQHFGDGTRLSIL.

This chain connects TRBV20-1 to TRBJ1-1; no definite D call. V shed 3 bases and J shed 3 bases, with 14 bases lying between them. Per germline, CDR1 DFQATT and CDR2 SNEGSKA (reference sequence). The CDR3 totals 14 residues. The CDR3 sequence: CSASHPRADTEAFF. The CDR3 DNA reads as TGCAGTGCTAGTCATCCCCGAGCGGACACTGAAGCTTTCTTT.

V is TRBV19 and J is TRBJ1-3; D gene unclear. The V end lost 1 base, the J end lost 2 bases, and 12 bases lay between the germline ends. CDR1 is LNHDA and CDR2 is SQIVND in the germline V gene (reference sequence). The CDR3 covers 16 residues. The CDR3: CASSIGLSATGNTIYF. In DNA, the CDR3 is TGTGCCAGTAGTATAGGATTGAGTGCTACTGGAAACACCATATATTTT.

This chain uses TRBV5-4 with TRBJ1-2; no firm D call. V lost 6 bases and J lost 5, with 14 bases in between. CDR1 and CDR2 from the germline V gene are SGHNT and YYREEE (reference sequence). The CDR3 has 13 amino acids. The CDR3 reads CASKEGSIYGYTF. Written as DNA, the CDR3 is TGTGCCAGCAAAGAAGGGAGCATATATGGCTACACCTTC. Supplemented by reference TRBV5-4 and TRBJ1-2, the full variable domain reads ETGVTQSPTHLIKTRGQQVTLRCSSQSGHNTVSWYQQALGQGPQFIFQYYREEENGRGNFPPRFSGLQFPNYSSELNVNALELDDSALYLCASKEGSIYGYTFGSGTRLTVV.

The rearrangement links TRBV7-9 to TRBJ1-1, with D possibly matching TRBD1 (5 bases). V was pared by 3 bases and J by 4 bases, with 18 bases between. From germline, CDR1 is SEHNR and CDR2 FQNEAQ (reference sequence). This CDR3 spans 16 amino acids. In nucleotides, the CDR3 is TGTGCCAGCAGCTTCCCCCAAAGGTTGGGGGGCACTGAAGCTTTCTTT. It yields the protein CASSFPQRLGGTEAFF.

The V call is TRBV14, the J call TRBJ1-2; maybe TRBD1 (6 bases). The germline V gene encodes CDR1 SGHDN and CDR2 FVKESK. Trimming removed 6 bases from V and 5 bases from J, with 13 bases in between. The CDR3 sequence is 13 residues long. The CDR3 DNA reads TGTGCCAGCAGTCGTACAGGGATTTATGGCTACACCTTC. It translates to CASSRTGIYGYTF.

This rearrangement joins TRBV29-1 to TRBJ2-1; possibly TRBD1 for D (6 bases). V was clipped by 6 bases and J by 4 bases, with 13 bases between them. The CDR3 extends over 13 amino acids. The germline CDR1 and CDR2 sequences are SQVTM and ANQGSEA. The CDR3 coding sequence is TGCAGCGTCACAGGGAACCCTTACAATGAGCAGTTCTTC. It is translated as CSVTGNPYNEQFF.

This chain connects TRBV18 to TRBJ2-1, with D perhaps TRBD1 (6 bases). The CDR3 length is 16 residues. Trimming removed 2 bases from V and 3 bases from J, with 14 bases in between. Germline V CDR1 and CDR2: KGHSH, LQKENI. In DNA, the CDR3 is TGTGCCAGCTCACCAAGACAGGCCCCTAGCTACAATGAGCAGTTCTTC. Translated, it gives CASSPRQAPSYNEQFF.

The chain joins TRBV19 to TRBJ1-5, with 7 bases matching TRBD1. The germline CDR1 and CDR2 sequences are LNHDA and SQIVND (reference sequence). The V and J ends lost 5 bases and 2 bases, in that order; junction bases with no gene match: 12. The CDR3 totals 17 residues. CDR3 DNA: TGTGCCAGTAGTCCCCGACAGGGATGGACCGGCAATCAGCCCCAGCATTTT. This sequence encodes CASSPRQGWTGNQPQHF.

The chain is built from TRBV19 and TRBJ2-6; D possibly corresponds to TRBD2 (5 bases). Germline V CDR1 and CDR2: LNHDA, SQIVND (reference sequence). Trimming pared 8 bases from V and 0 bases from J, leaving 5 bases between. This CDR3 has 13 residues. The CDR3 DNA sequence: TGTGCCAGTCGGGACTCTGGGGCCAACGTCCTGACTTTC. Its translation is CASRDSGANVLTF.

This clone showed up just a few times. The chain couples TRBV6-6 to TRBJ1-1; 8 bases match TRBD1. V shed 5 bases, J shed 5 bases, and the junction held 7 bases outside the gene matches. Germline CDR1 reads MNHNY; CDR2 reads SVGAGI (reference sequence). This CDR3 region has 14 residues. CDR3 nucleotides: TGTGCCAGCAGTCCTCAGGGGGCTGGGACTGAAGCTTTCTTT. The encoded protein is CASSPQGAGTEAFF.

The chain uses TRBV15 and TRBJ1-2, with 8 positions matching TRBD1. This CDR3 contains 13 residues. Germline V lookup: CDR1 LNHNV, CDR2 YYDKDF (reference sequence). After removal of 5 bases from V and 4 bases from J, the junction contained 3 bases not matched to a gene. The CDR3 spells CATSQGQAYGYTF. The CDR3 coding sequence is TGTGCCACCAGCCAGGGACAGGCCTATGGCTACACCTTC.

The genes are TRBV5-1 and TRBJ1-2; 9 nucleotides agree with TRBD1. Germline CDR1 SGHRS, CDR2 YFSETQ. With 2 bases clipped from V and 6 bases from J, the junction kept 11 bases outside the gene matches. CDR3 length: 16 amino acids. CDR3: CASSLNPGTGTNGYTF. The CDR3 bases are TGCGCCAGCAGCTTAAACCCCGGGACAGGGACGAATGGCTACACCTTC.

V and J are TRBV5-4 and TRBJ2-1; TRBD2 matches at 10 bases. The germline CDR1 and CDR2 sequences are SGHNT and YYREEE (reference sequence). V was clipped by 0 bases and J by 3 bases; unmatched bases: 6. This CDR3 comprises 17 residues. The CDR3 loop reads CASSLASSGSFYNEQFF. CDR3 sequence (DNA): TGTGCCAGCAGCTTGGCCTCTAGCGGGAGTTTCTACAATGAGCAGTTCTTC.

This rearrangement joins TRBV29-1 to TRBJ2-1; 9 positions agree with TRBD1. Germline-derived CDR1 and CDR2 are SQVTM and ANQGSEA. This CDR3 contains 12 residues. After removal of 6 bases from V and 9 bases from J, the junction contained 6 bases not matched to a gene. CDR3 coding DNA: TGCAGCGTGGTAGGGACAGGGATTGAGCAGTTCTTC. It encodes CSVVGTGIEQFF.

This clone was seen more than once but under ten times. The chain has TRBV4-3 and TRBJ1-5, with TRBD1 matching 7 bases. Germline V gene sequence: CDR1 LGHNA, CDR2 YSLEER. Trimming removed 3 bases from V and 3 bases from J; junction bases left unmatched: 2. The CDR3 covers 14 residues. Here the CDR3 DNA reads TGCGCCAGCAGCCAGGGGACAGCCAATCAGCCCCAGCATTTT. Translation: CASSQGTANQPQHF.

This chain connects TRBV5-4 to TRBJ2-5; D may be TRBD2 (6 bases). The CDR3 runs 15 residues. V lost 3 bases and J lost 4, with 16 bases in between. CDR1 is SGHNT, CDR2 YYREEE, per germline (reference sequence). The CDR3 DNA sequence: TGTGCCAGCAGCTCCGGAGGGACCGCCGGAGAGACCCAGTACTTC. Amino acids: CASSSGGTAGETQYF.

Details on this clone: Additional DNA sequences in this sample encode the identical CDR3. This chain links TRBV5-1 with TRBJ1-6, with TRBD1 matching 8 bases. In germline, CDR1 is SGHRS, CDR2 YFSETQ. The CDR3 is 16 amino acids. Unmatched junction bases numbered 8, after V lost 4 bases and J lost 5 bases. This chain's CDR3 is CASSLQPGQDNSPLHF. CDR3 sequence (DNA): TGCGCCAGCAGCCTGCAACCGGGACAGGATAATTCACCCCTCCACTTT.

To note about this clone: Germline is not matched at one junction end, which may reflect a read error. The chain uses TRBV30 and TRBJ1-2; 9 bases align to TRBD1. This CDR3 comprises 17 residues. Looked up from germline, CDR1 is GTSNPN and CDR2 is SVGIG (reference sequence). The CDR3 here is CAWTRTGTGLIVDGYTF. For the CDR3, the DNA is TGTGCGTGGACTCGAACCGGGACAGGGTTAATTGTAGATGGCTACACCTTC. The full variable domain, completed using reference TRBV30 and TRBJ1-2, is SQTIHQWPATLVQPVGSPLSLECTVEGTSNPNLYWYRQAAGRGLQLLFYSVGIGQISSEVPQNLSASRPQDRQFILSSKKLLLSDSGFYLCAWTRTGTGLIVDGYTFGSGTRLTVV.